These 5 T cell receptor beta chains were sequenced from one sample in a study of shared clonotypes between healthy human individuals. Cells designated naive CD8 were CD45RO-negative and were positively selected for CCR7, with terminally differentiated effector memory CD45RA+ cells excluded. The data were produced by immunoSEQ multiplex PCR, yet TCRdb's version contains in-frame clones alone and is incomplete. The table lists some 2,100,000 clones, 93% of them singletons. Sequenced sample: naive CD8+ T cells from PBMCs. The receptors were sampled from a man younger than 30 in good health. Some clones in this sample may be carry-over from other donors' samples.

The J gene is TRBJ1-2, the V gene TRBV5-6, with 9 bases that match TRBD1. With 4 bases clipped from V and 4 bases from J, the junction kept 2 bases outside the gene matches. The CDR3 contains 13 residues. The germline V gene encodes CDR1 SGHDT and CDR2 YYEEEE. CDR3 sequence (DNA): TGTGCCAGCAGCACACAGGGGGCCTATGGCTACACCTTC. Encoded protein: CASSTQGAYGYTF.

This clone was picked up one time. The chain links TRBV27 to TRBJ2-3; 11 bases match TRBD2. The CDR3 has 15 residues. V gave up 2 bases and J gave up 5 bases; unmatched junction bases: 3. In germline, CDR1 is MNHEY, CDR2 SMNVEV (reference sequence). As DNA, the CDR3 is TGTGCCAGCAGTTTACTAGCGGGAGGAAAAGATACGCAGTATTTT. Amino acids: CASSLLAGGKDTQYF.

About this clone: Other DNA sequences from this sample encode an identical CDR3 as well. The DNA of the CDR3 is TGTGCCAGCAGCCCCCCTAGCGGGAGCTCCTACAATGAGCAGTTCTTC. Protein product: CASSPPSGSSYNEQFF. The chain links TRBV9 to TRBJ2-1; 10 bases are a match to TRBD2. The CDR3 spans 16 residues. Germline trimming cut 4 bases from V and 0 bases from J; bases unmatched to any gene: 4. Germline CDR1 SGDLS, CDR2 YYNGEE.

This chain links TRBV7-9 with TRBJ1-3; weak D call: TRBD1 (6 bases). Germline CDR1 is SEHNR and CDR2 is FQNEAQ (reference sequence). The CDR3 has 16 residues. The V end was cut by 11 bases, the J end by 4 bases, with 24 bases between. The CDR3 here is CAHSLGGGGIGNTIYF. CDR3 nucleotides: TGTGCCCACTCACTTGGTGGGGGGGGCATCGGAAACACCATATATTTT.

The V call is TRBV9, the J call TRBJ2-3; D possibly corresponds to TRBD1 (6 bases). CDR3 length equals 15 residues. V was clipped by 3 bases and J by 2 bases, with 13 bases between them. Germline lookup yields CDR1 SGDLS and CDR2 YYNGEE. The DNA of the CDR3 is TGTGCCAGCAGCGCCAGACAGGCTCCCACAGATACGCAGTATTTT. It is translated as CASSARQAPTDTQYF.